This T cell receptor beta chain was retrieved from a study of early T cells in non-severe SARS-CoV-2 infection. Study background: Bulk RNA taken from unsorted whole blood was sequenced, leaving chains unpaired. General observations from the study: VDJdb matches were skewed toward anti-spike CD8 T cell responses.

The CDR3 consists of 13 residues. In germline, CDR1 is SGDLS, CDR2 YYNGEE. V shed 3 bases and J 5 bases; nucleotides not matched to a gene: 3. Unique molecular identifiers were attached to individual cDNA molecules. TCRdb reanalysed the 5' RACE reads using MiXCR and keeps one entry per CDR3 protein. This sample has tens of thousands of distinct CDR3 sequences, with under 10% found just once. Comment on this clonotype: Its antigen remains unknown.

The sequenced sample was whole blood. The origin of this receptor is an adult who was a healthcare worker with PCR-confirmed SARS-CoV-2 infection or an uninfected control (not recorded which). The V gene is TRBV9, the J gene TRBJ2-7; 9 bases line up with TRBD1. CDR3 DNA sequence: TGTGCCAGCAGCGGCACAGGGGGCGACGAGCAGTACTTC. This gives the protein CASSGTGGDEQYF. Full variable domain (missing parts from reference TRBV9 and TRBJ2-7): DSGVTQTPKHLITATGQRVTLRCSPRSGDLSVYWYQQSLDQGLQFLIQYYNGEERAKGNILERFSAQQFPDLHSELNLSSLELGDSALYFCASSGTGGDEQYFGPGTRLTVT.